One TCR beta chain is described in this entry. The antigen is undetermined. The sample originates from a study of T-cell reconstitution after alpha-beta-depleted transplantation in children. Study-wide points: For some patients, TCRbeta diversity was high at day 60 because of recipient T cells and thymic progenitors that survived. Roughly two months post-transplant, alpha-beta T cells reportedly originated from several hundred graft clones that had expanded. Newly made T cells mostly supplied T-cell counts and diversity one year after transplant.

Germline V gene sequence: CDR1 MNHEY, CDR2 SVGAGI. This CDR3 is 12 amino acids long. The ends were cut back, 8 bases at V and 6 bases at J, with 11 bases in the middle. Construction of the TCRbeta library involved unique molecular identifiers. TCRdb called the PCR reads again in MiXCR, with one record for every CDR3 protein. Found here are a few hundred thousand distinct CDR3 sequences, over 10% of them singletons; the top ten hold over 2%. This material consisted of PBMCs, mostly from graft donor cells, taken 360 days after TCRalphabeta/CD19-depleted stem cell transplant. The source is a male patient younger than 18 who had a stem cell transplant for acute myeloid leukemia, so the T cells may come from the graft donor. The rearrangement links TRBV6-5 to TRBJ2-1; no firm D call. CDR3 amino acids: CASGRSRNEQFF. The CDR3 DNA follows: TGTGCCAGCGGAAGGAGTCGCAATGAGCAGTTCTTC.